The clone carrying this T cell receptor (beta chain) was counted between two and nine times. Trimming removed 6 bases from V and 1 base from J, with 18 bases in between. The CDR3 is 17 amino acids. The germline V gene has CDR1 SEHNR and CDR2 FQNEAQ (reference sequence). This sample is drawn from a study of blood T cell repertoires in COVID-19. Study background: COVID-19 samples from acute and convalescent phases originated in the United States, Italy and Spain. Sources were T cells, B-cell-depleted T cells, or PBMCs; the material itself was cDNA or gDNA.

Sequencing was performed with immunoSEQ multiplex PCR; in TCRdb, only in-frame clones are kept and a portion is missing. The table records approximately 82,000 clones, around 80% of them present only once. The gene calls are TRBV7-9 and TRBJ1-4; D not resolved. This sequence originates from a man in his fifties or sixties with active or convalescent COVID-19. The sequencing sample was made of peripheral blood. This chain's CDR3 is CASRARGHSRTNEKLFF. In DNA form, the CDR3 reads TGTGCCAGCAGGGCTCGAGGGCACTCCCGAACTAATGAAAAACTGTTTTTT.